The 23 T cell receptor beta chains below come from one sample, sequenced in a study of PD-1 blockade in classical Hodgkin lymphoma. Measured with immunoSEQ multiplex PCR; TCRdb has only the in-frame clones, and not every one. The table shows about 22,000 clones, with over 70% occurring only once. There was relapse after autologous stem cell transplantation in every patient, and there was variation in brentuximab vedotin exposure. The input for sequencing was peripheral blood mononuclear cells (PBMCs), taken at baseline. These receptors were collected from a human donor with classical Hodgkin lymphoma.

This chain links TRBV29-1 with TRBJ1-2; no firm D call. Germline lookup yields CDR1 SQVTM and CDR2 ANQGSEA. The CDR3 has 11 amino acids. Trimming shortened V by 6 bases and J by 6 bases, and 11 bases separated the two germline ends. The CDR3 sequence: CSVVGRHGYTF. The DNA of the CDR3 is TGCAGCGTCGTGGGGAGGCATGGCTACACCTTC.

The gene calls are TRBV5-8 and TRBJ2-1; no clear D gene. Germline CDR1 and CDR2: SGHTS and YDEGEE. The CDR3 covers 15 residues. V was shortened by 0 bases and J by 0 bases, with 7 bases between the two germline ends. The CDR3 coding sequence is TGTGCCAGCAGCTTGGGCCCGAGCTCCTACAATGAGCAGTTCTTC. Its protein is CASSLGPSSYNEQFF.

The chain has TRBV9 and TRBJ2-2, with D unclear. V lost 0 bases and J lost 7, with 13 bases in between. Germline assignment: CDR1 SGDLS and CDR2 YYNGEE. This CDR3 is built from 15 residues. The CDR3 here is CASSVDVLLGGELFF. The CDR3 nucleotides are TGTGCCAGCAGCGTAGACGTCCTCTTGGGCGGGGAGCTGTTTTTT.

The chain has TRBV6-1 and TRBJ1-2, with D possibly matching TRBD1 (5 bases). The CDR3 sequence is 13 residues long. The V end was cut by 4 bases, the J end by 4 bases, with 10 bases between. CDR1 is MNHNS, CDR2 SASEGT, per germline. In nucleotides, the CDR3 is TGTGCCAGCAGTGGCAGGGAGGGCTATGGCTACACCTTC. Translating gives CASSGREGYGYTF.

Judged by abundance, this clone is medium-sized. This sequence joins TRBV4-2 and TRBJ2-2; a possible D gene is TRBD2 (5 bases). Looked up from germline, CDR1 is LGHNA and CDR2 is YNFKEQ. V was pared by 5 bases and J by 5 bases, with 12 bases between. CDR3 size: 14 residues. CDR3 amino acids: CASSYGSGTGELFF. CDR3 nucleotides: TGTGCCAGCAGCTATGGGTCGGGAACCGGGGAGCTGTTTTTT.

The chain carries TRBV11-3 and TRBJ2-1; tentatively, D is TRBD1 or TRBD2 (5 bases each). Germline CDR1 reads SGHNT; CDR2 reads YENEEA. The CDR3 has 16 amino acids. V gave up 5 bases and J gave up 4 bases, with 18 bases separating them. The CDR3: CASSLTGRQLYNEQFF. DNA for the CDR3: TGTGCCAGCAGCCTAACGGGACGGCAGCTTTACAATGAGCAGTTCTTC.

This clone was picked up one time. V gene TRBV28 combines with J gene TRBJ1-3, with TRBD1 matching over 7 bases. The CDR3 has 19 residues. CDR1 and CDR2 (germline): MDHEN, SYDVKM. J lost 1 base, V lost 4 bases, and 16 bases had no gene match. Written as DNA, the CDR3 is TGTGCCAGCAGTTCCTGGGTGGGGAGGGGGCGCAAATCTGGAAACACCATATATTTT. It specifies CASSSWVGRGRKSGNTIYF.

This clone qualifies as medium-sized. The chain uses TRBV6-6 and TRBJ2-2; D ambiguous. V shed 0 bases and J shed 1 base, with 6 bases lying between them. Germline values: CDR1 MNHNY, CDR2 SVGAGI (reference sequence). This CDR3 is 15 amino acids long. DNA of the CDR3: TGTGCCAGCAGTTACTCGAAACAGAACACCGGGGAGCTGTTTTTT. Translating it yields CASSYSKQNTGELFF.

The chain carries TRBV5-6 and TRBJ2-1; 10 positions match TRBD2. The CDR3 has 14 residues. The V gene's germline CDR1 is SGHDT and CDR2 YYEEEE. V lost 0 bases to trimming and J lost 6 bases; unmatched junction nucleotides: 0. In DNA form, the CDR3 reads TGTGCCAGCAGCTTGGGACTAGCGGGCAATGAGCAGTTCTTC. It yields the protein CASSLGLAGNEQFF.

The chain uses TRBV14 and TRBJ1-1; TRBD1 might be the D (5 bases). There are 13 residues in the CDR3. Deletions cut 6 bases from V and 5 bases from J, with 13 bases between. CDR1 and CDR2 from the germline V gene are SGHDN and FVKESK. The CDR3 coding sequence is TGTGCCAGCAGACAAAGACAGTTTACTGAAGCTTTCTTT. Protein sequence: CASRQRQFTEAFF.

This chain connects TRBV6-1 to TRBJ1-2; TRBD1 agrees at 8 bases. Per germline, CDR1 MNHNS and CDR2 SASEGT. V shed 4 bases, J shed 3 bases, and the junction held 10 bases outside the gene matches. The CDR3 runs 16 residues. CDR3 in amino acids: CASSAGGAGGHYGYTF. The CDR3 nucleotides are TGTGCCAGCAGTGCGGGGGGAGCAGGGGGCCACTATGGCTACACCTTC.

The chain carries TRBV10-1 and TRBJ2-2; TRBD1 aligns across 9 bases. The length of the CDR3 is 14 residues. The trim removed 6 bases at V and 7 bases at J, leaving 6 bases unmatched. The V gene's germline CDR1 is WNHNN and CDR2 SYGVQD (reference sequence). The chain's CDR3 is CASRPGQGFGELFF. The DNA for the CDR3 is TGCGCCAGCAGACCGGGACAGGGATTCGGGGAGCTGTTTTTT.

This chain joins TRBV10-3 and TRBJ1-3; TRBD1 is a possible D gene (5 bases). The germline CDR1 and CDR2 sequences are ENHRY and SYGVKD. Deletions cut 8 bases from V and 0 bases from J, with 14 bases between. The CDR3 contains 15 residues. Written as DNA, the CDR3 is TGTGCCATCGGACCTTCAGGGATCTCTGGAAACACCATATATTTT. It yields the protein CAIGPSGISGNTIYF.

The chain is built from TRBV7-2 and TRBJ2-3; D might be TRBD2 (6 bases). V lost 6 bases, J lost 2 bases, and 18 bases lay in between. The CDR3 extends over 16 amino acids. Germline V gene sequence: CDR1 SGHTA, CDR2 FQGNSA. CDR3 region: CASSFQGGSTTDTQYF. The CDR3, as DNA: TGTGCCAGCAGTTTTCAAGGAGGGTCAACCACAGATACGCAGTATTTT.

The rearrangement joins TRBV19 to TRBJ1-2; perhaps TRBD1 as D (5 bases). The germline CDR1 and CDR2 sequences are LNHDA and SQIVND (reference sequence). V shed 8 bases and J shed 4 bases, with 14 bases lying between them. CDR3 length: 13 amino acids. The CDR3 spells CASRPGHFYGYTF. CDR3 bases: TGTGCCAGTCGCCCCGGACACTTCTATGGCTACACCTTC.

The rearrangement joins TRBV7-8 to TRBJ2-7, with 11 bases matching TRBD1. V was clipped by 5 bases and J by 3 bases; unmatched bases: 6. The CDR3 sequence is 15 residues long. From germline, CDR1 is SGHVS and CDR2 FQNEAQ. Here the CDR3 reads CASSTGDRGNYEQYF. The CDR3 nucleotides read TGTGCCAGCAGCACCGGGGACAGGGGGAACTACGAGCAGTACTTC.

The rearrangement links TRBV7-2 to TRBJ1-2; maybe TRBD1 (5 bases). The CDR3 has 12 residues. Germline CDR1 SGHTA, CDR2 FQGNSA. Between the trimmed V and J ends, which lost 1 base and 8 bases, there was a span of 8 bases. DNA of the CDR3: TGTGCCAGCAGCTTAGAGGGGTTAGGCTACACCTTC. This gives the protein CASSLEGLGYTF.

The CDR3 DNA is TGTGCCAGCAGCGTAACACCCATACAGGGGACAACGTACGAGCAGTACTTC. Translating gives CASSVTPIQGTTYEQYF. The J gene is TRBJ2-7, the V gene TRBV9; 7 positions match TRBD1. Germline V gene sequence: CDR1 SGDLS, CDR2 YYNGEE. CDR3 size: 17 residues. Losses at the gene ends were 1 base for V and 4 bases for J; bases not matched to a gene: 14. The variable domain in full, completed from reference TRBV9 and TRBJ2-7, reads DSGVTQTPKHLITATGQRVTLRCSPRSGDLSVYWYQQSLDQGLQFLIQYYNGEERAKGNILERFSAQQFPDLHSELNLSSLELGDSALYFCASSVTPIQGTTYEQYFGPGTRLTVT.

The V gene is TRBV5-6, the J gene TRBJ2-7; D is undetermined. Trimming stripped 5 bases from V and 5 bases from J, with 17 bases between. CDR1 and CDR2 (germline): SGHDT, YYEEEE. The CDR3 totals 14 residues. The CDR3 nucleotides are TGTGCCAGCAGTAAAGGACCGAGATCGGACGAGCAGTACTTC. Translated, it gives CASSKGPRSDEQYF.

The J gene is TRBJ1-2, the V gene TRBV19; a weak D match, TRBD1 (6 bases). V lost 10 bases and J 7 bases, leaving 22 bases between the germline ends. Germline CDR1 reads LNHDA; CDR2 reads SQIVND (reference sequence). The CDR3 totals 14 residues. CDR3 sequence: CATLSTGLTGGYTF. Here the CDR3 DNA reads TGTGCCACCCTCTCGACAGGACTTACGGGTGGCTACACCTTC.

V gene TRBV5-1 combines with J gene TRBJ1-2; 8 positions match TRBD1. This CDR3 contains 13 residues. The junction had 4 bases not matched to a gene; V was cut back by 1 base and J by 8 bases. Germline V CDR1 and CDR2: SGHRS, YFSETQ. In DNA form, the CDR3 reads TGCGCCAGCAGCTTGCAGGGGGCGGAGGGCTACACCTTC. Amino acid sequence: CASSLQGAEGYTF. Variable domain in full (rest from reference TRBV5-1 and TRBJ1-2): KAGVTQTPRYLIKTRGQQVTLSCSPISGHRSVSWYQQTPGQGLQFLFEYFSETQRNKGNFPGRFSGRQFSNSRSEMNVSTLELGDSALYLCASSLQGAEGYTFGSGTRLTVV.

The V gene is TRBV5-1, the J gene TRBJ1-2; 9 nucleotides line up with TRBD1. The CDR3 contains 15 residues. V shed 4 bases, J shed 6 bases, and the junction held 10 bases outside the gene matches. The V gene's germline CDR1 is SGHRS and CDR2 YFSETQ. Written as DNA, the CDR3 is TGCGCCAGCAGCCTAACTGGGGGACAGGGTGATGGCTACACCTTC. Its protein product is CASSLTGGQGDGYTF.

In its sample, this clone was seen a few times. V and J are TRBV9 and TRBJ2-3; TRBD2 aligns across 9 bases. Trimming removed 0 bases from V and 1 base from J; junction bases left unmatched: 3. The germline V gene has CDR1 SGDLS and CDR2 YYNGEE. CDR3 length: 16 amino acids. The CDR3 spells CASSVGASGGTDTQYF. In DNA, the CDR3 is TGTGCCAGCAGCGTAGGTGCTAGCGGGGGCACAGATACGCAGTATTTT.